The sample holds a few counts of the clone carrying this T cell receptor (beta chain). This record comes from a study of human T cells and chemical hapten exposure. The time point here: pre-sensitization, week 0. The treatment: therapeutic diphenylcyclopropenone sensitization with weekly scalp DPC. Unfractionated whole blood was the source from which total RNA was extracted. Germline assignment: CDR1 SGHRS and CDR2 YFSETQ. V was trimmed by 0 bases and J by 2 bases, leaving 10 bases between them. This CDR3 region has 15 residues. TCRdb re-analysed the RACE reads in MiXCR, keeping a single row per CDR3 protein. This sample yields around 100,000 distinct CDR3 sequences, of which under 14% are seen a single time; approximately 3.1% belongs to the top ten.

The sequence was obtained from an older woman with alopecia areata. Some clones in this sample may be carry-over from other donors' samples. This chain links TRBV5-1 with TRBJ2-3; D not resolved. The source material was whole blood, sampled in connection with sensitization to the hapten diphenylcyclopropenone (DPC). CDR3 nucleotide sequence: TGCGCCAGCAGCTTGGTGGCAGAGGTCACAGATACGCAGTATTTT. Translated: CASSLVAEVTDTQYF.